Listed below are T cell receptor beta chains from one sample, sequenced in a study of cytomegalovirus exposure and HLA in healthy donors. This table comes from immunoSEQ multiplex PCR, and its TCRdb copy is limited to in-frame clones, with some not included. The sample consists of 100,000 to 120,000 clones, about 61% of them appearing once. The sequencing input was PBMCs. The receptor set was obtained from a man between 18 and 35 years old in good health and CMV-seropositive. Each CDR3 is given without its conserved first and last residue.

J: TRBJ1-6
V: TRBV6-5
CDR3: ASSSLYNSPLH

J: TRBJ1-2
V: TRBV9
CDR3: ASSPSGSYGYT

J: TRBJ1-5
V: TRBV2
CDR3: ASSLGLRNQPQH

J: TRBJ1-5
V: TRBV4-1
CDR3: ASSQDWGTGALNQPQH

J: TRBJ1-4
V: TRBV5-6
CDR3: ASSLRRQGGTNEKLF

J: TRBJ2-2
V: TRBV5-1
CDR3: ASSETTGSGELF

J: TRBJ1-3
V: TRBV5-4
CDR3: ASSPRAYTGHSSGNTIY

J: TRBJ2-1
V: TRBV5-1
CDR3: ASSLGPGGRGNEQF

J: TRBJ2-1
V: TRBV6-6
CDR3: ASSFPAGGYNEQF

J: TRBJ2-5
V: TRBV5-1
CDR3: ASSLVGGGWQETQY

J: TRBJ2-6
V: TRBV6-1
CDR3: ASTGSGANVLT

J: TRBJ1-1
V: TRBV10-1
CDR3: ASSEVGGTEAF

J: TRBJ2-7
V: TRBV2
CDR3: ASSRQGYGYEQY

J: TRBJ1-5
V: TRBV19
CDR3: ASSIGTGVNQPQH

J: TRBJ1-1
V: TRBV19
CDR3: ATTYRDTGGTEAF

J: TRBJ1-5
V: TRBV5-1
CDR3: ASSLTGGAGQPQH

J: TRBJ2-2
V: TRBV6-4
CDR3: ASSDSGGDTGELF

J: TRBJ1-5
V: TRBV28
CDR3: VVGQPSNQPQH

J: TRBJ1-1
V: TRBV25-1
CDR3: ASSDRDRVTEAF

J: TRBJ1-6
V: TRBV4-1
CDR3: ASSQGAWRDSYNSPLH

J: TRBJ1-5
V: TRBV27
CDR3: ASSQSSDSGNQPQH

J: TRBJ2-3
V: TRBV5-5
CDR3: ASSMRDPTDTQY

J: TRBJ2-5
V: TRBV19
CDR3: ASTRGQAETQY

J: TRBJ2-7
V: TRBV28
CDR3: ASSLFTGGWY

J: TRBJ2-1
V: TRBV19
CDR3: ASSIDRGNEQF

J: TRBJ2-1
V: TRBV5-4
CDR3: ASSFGSPGEVEQF

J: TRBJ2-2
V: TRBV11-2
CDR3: ASSLNPFWTSGAGELF

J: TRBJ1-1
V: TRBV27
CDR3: ASSYREAF

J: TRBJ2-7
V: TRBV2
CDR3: ASSNQGYEQY

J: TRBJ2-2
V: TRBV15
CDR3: ATSRGRGSAPGELF

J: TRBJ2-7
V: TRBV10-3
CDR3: AISDSDSWSREQY

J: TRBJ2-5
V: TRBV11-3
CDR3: ASSPGTAGAQY

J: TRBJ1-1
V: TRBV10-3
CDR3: AISLTGYQGEAF

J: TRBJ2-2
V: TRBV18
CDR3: ASSPYPADTGELF

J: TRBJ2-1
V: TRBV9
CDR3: ASSPRDLEGNEQF

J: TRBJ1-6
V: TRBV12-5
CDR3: ASFTGTNNSPLH

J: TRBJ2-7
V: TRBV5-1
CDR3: ASKTGGGFYEQY

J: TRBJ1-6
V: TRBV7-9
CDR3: ASRQGSYNSPLH

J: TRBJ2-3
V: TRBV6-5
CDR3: ASGLSGGGTDTQY

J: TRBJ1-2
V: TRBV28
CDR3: ASSLLGQGRSGYT